A single sample is the source of the 9 T cell receptor beta chains below, sequenced in a study of shared clonotypes between healthy human individuals (TCRdb year 2020). Library preparation employed the immunoSEQ multiplex PCR assay. TCRdb mirrors the immuneACCESS table, restricted to in-frame sequences. Some clones are absent from its copies; in checked studies, under half trace to an unresolved V gene, and the reason for the others is unknown. Counted in this sample were about 2,200,000 clones; approximately 94% of them appeared once. The top ten hold more than 1.5% of the sample. CD8 naive samples consisted of CD45RO-negative cells that were positively selected for CCR7, yielding a CD45RA+CCR7+ population without TemRA cells. Sequencing was carried out using naive CD8+ T cells from PBMCs. The cell subset or site label, read with the paper, signifies: CD45RA+CCR7+. The receptors originated from a man between 18 and 35 years old in good health. Some clones in this sample may be carry-over from other donors' samples.

V is TRBV4-1 and J is TRBJ2-1; 7 bases are a match to TRBD2. V lost 4 bases, J lost 6 bases, and 12 bases stayed unmatched. Germline values: CDR1 MGHRA, CDR2 YSYEKL. The CDR3 loop spans 16 amino acids. The DNA of the CDR3 is TGCGCCAGCAGCCCGCGGGCGGGAGTTTCCCCCAATGAGCAGTTCTTC. Amino acid sequence: CASSPRAGVSPNEQFF.

CDR3 sequence (DNA): TGTGCCAGCCACTCTGGAAACACCATATATTTT. This sequence encodes CASHSGNTIYF. This sequence joins TRBV5-6 and TRBJ1-3; D unresolved. Germline CDR1 SGHDT, CDR2 YYEEEE. Between the trimmed V and J ends, which lost 7 bases and 0 bases, there was a span of 2 bases. The length of the CDR3 is 11 residues.

This chain connects TRBV28 to TRBJ1-5; 12 nucleotides align to TRBD1. The CDR3 totals 20 residues. CDR1 is MDHEN and CDR2 is SYDVKM in the germline V gene. V gave up 9 bases and J gave up 6 bases; unmatched junction bases: 24. CDR3 nucleotide sequence: TGTGCCAGTCAGCCGATGCTCAAAAGTCCGGGACAGGGGGCCCGTCAGCCCCAGCATTTT. It yields the protein CASQPMLKSPGQGARQPQHF.

The chain is built from TRBV27 and TRBJ2-7, with 7 bases identical to TRBD1. With V trimmed by 6 bases and J by 6 bases, 8 bases remained unmatched. Germline CDR1 reads MNHEY; CDR2 reads SMNVEV (reference sequence). CDR3 length: 13 amino acids. The CDR3: CASRPTGIAEQYF. The CDR3 coding sequence is TGTGCCAGCAGACCGACAGGGATCGCCGAGCAGTACTTC.

The chain couples TRBV11-2 to TRBJ2-7; 7 positions agree with TRBD2. Germline CDR1 and CDR2: SGHAT and FQNNGV. The junction had 7 bases not matched to a gene; V was cut back by 5 bases and J by 6 bases. CDR3 length equals 13 residues. In DNA form, the CDR3 reads TGTGCCAGCAGCCCACGGACTAGTCCCGAGCAGTACTTC. Translating it yields CASSPRTSPEQYF.

J is TRBJ2-5 and V is TRBV4-2, with 13 bases matching TRBD2. J lost 3 bases, V lost 4 bases, and 5 bases had no gene match. CDR1 is LGHNA and CDR2 is YNFKEQ in the germline V gene. The CDR3 runs 16 residues. The CDR3 spells CASSPWTSGSEETQYF. CDR3 bases: TGTGCCAGCAGCCCCTGGACTAGCGGGAGCGAAGAGACCCAGTACTTC.

The chain recombines TRBV11-2 with TRBJ2-1; 8 bases fit TRBD2. The CDR3 length is 19 residues. The trim removed 1 base at V and 4 bases at J, leaving 15 bases unmatched. CDR1 and CDR2 (germline): SGHAT, FQNNGV. DNA of the CDR3: TGTGCCAGCAGCTTAGGTGTAATGGTAGCGGGATCCCAATACAATGAGCAGTTCTTC. This translates into CASSLGVMVAGSQYNEQFF.

This clone came up once. V gene TRBV27 combines with J gene TRBJ1-5, with TRBD1 as a possible D gene (6 bases). V was clipped by 3 bases and J by 3 bases, with 21 bases between them. The V gene's germline CDR1 is MNHEY and CDR2 SMNVEV (reference sequence). The CDR3 has 18 residues. CDR3 in DNA: TGTGCCAGCAGTTTCGCTCCCCAACAGGGTCATTCCAATCAGCCCCAGCATTTT. Translation: CASSFAPQQGHSNQPQHF.

CDR3 loop: CASSLDPSSTDTQYF. CDR3 in DNA: TGCGCCAGCAGCTTGGACCCATCTAGCACAGATACGCAGTATTTT. The chain combines TRBV5-1 with TRBJ2-3; no firm D call. Germline V gene sequence: CDR1 SGHRS, CDR2 YFSETQ. V lost 0 bases, J lost 0 bases, and 8 bases lay in between. This CDR3 contains 15 residues.